This TCR beta chain was identified in a study of technical replicates of blood from several donors. Profiled with immunoSEQ multiplex PCR; TCRdb holds only in-frame clones, not every one. The sample carries about 100,000 clones, nearly 96% recorded once. This clone has a handful of counts. Sequenced material: T cells isolated from PBMCs. The sequence derives from a human donor in good health.

The CDR3: CATSRERISLNTEAFF. In DNA, the CDR3 is TGTGCCACCAGCAGAGAGAGGATCAGTCTGAACACTGAAGCTTTCTTT. The chain is built from TRBV15 and TRBJ1-1; D unresolved. The CDR3 is 16 amino acids. Trimming took off 0 bases at V and 0 bases at J, with 11 bases between the two ends. Germline CDR1 and CDR2: LNHNV and YYDKDF (reference sequence).